This T cell receptor beta chain was sequenced for a study of naive and memory T cell subsets. Two oligonucleotides, mixed equimolar, formed the beta constant-region primer covering TRBC1 and TRBC2. MiXCR, run by TCRdb on the UMI-ligation and nested PCR reads, gives a single entry per CDR3 protein. The profile shows 130,000 to 150,000 distinct CDR3 sequences, over 15% of them singletons. The CDR3 runs to 17 residues. Losses at the gene ends were 7 bases for V and 0 bases for J; bases not matched to a gene: 8. Comment on this clonotype: What it binds is unknown.

Study results and caveats: Diversity fell and Gini index rose from naive through CM, EM, EMRA. Naive repertoires, especially CD8, held a few larger clonotypes, possibly memory cells re-expressing CD45RA.

The chain links TRBV12-3 or TRBV12-4 to TRBJ2-2, with TRBD1 matching 10 bases. The source is a human donor in good health. The sample taken for sequencing was naive CD4+ T cells from blood. In nucleotides, the CDR3 is TGTGCCAGCACCGACAATGGACAGGGGGCGAACACCGGGGAGCTGTTTTTT. Translation gives CASTDNGQGANTGELFF.